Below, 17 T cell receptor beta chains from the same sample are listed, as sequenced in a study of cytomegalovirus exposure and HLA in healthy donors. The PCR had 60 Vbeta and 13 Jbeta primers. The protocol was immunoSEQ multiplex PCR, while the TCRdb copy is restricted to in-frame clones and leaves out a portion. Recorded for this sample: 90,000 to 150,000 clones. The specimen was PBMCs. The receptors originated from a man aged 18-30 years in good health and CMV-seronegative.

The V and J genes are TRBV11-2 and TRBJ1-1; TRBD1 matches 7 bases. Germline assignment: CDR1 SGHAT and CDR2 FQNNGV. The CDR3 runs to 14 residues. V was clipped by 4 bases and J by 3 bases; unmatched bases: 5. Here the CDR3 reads CASSSATGDTEAFF. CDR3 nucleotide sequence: TGTGCCAGCAGCTCAGCCACAGGGGACACTGAAGCTTTCTTT.

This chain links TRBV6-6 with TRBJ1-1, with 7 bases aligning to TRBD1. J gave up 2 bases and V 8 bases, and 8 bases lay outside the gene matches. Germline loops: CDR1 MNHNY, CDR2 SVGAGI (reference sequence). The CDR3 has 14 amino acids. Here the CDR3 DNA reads TGTGCCAGCCAAGTGACAGGGTATAACACTGAAGCTTTCTTT. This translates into CASQVTGYNTEAFF.

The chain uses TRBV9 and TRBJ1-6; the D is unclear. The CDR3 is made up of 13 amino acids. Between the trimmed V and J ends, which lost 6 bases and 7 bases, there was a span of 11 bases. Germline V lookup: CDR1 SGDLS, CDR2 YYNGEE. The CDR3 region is CASTPRGNSPLHF. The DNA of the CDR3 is TGTGCCAGCACCCCCCGGGGAAATTCACCCCTCCACTTT.

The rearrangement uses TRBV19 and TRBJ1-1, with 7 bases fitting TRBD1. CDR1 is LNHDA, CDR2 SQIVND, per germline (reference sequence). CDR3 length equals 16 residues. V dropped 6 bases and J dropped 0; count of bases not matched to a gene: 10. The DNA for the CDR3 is TGTGCCAGTAGGAGGGACAGCAGATGGATGAACACTGAAGCTTTCTTT. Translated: CASRRDSRWMNTEAFF.

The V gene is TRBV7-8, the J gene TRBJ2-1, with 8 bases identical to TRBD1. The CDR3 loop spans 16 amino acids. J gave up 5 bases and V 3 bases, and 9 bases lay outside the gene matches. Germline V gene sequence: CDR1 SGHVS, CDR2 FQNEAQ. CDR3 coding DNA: TGTGCCAGCAGCTTCAACCCGGGACAGGAAAACAATGAGCAGTTCTTC. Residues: CASSFNPGQENNEQFF.

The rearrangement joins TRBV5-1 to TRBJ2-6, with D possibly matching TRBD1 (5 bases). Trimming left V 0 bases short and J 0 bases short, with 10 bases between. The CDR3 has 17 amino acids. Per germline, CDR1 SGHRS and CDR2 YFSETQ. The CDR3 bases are TGCGCCAGCAGCTTGGGGCAGGGTGGCTCTGGGGCCAACGTCCTGACTTTC. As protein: CASSLGQGGSGANVLTF. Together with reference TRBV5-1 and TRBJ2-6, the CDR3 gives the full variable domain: KAGVTQTPRYLIKTRGQQVTLSCSPISGHRSVSWYQQTPGQGLQFLFEYFSETQRNKGNFPGRFSGRQFSNSRSEMNVSTLELGDSALYLCASSLGQGGSGANVLTFGAGSRLTVL.

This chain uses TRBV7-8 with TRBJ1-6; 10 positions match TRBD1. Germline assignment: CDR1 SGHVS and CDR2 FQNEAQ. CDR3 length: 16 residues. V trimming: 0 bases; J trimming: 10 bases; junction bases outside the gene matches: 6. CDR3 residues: CASSLAGGQGDSPLHF. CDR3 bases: TGTGCCAGCAGCTTAGCGGGCGGACAGGGGGACTCACCCCTCCACTTT.

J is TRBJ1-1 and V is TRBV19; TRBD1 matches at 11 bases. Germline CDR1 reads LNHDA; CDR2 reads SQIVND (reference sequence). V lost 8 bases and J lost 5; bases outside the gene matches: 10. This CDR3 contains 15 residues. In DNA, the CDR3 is TGTGCCAGTTCACAGGACAGGGGGCCGGGGACTGAAGCTTTCTTT. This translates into CASSQDRGPGTEAFF.

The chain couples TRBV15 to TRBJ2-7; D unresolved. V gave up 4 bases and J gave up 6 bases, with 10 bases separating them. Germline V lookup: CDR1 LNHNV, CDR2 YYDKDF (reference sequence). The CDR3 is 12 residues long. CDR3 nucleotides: TGTGCCACCAGCACGCTGGAGACCGAGCAGTACTTC. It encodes CATSTLETEQYF. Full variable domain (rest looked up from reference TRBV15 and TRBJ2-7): DAMVIQNPRYQVTQFGKPVTLSCSQTLNHNVMYWYQQKSSQAPKLLFHYYDKDFNNEADTPDNFQSRRPNTSFCFLDIRSPGLGDTAMYLCATSTLETEQYFGPGTRLTVT.

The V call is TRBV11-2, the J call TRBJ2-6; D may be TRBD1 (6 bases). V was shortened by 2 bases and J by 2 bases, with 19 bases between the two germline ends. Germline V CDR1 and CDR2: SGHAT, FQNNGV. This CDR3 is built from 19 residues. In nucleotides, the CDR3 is TGTGCCAGCAGCTTATTGTGGGGGCGTACTGTGGCTGGGGCCAACGTCCTGACTTTC. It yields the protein CASSLLWGRTVAGANVLTF.

The CDR3 loop is CASRREAGYTF. CDR3 bases: TGTGCCAGCAGACGGGAGGCGGGCTACACCTTC. The chain carries TRBV6-1 and TRBJ1-2; no definite D call. The CDR3 contains 11 residues. Germline V gene sequence: CDR1 MNHNS, CDR2 SASEGT. V dropped 6 bases and J dropped 8 bases, with 10 bases sitting between them.

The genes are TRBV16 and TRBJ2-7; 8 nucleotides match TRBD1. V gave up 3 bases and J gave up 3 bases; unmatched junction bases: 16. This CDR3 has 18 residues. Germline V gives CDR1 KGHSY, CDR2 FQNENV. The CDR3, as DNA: TGTGCCAGCAGCCAGTTCGGACAGGGAGGAGAGAACGTCTACGAGCAGTACTTC. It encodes CASSQFGQGGENVYEQYF. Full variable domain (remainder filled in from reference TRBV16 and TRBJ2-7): GEEVAQTPKHLVRGEGQKAKLYCAPIKGHSYVFWYQQVLKNEFKFLISFQNENVFDETGMPKERFSAKCLPNSPCSLEIQATKLEDSAVYFCASSQFGQGGENVYEQYFGPGTRLTVT.

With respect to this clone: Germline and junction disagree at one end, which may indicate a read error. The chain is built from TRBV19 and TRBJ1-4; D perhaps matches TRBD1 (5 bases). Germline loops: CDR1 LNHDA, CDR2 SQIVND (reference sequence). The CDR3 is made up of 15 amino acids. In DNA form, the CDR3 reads TGTGCCAGTTCATTCTTGACAGTGGATAGGGAAAAACTGTCTTTT. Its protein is CASSFLTVDREKLSF.

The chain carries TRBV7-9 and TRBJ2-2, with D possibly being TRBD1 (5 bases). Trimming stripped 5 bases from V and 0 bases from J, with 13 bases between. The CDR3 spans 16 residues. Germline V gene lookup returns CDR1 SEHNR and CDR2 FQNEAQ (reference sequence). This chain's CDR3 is CASSRGAAANTGELFF. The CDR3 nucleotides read TGTGCCAGCAGCCGTGGGGCAGCAGCGAACACCGGGGAGCTGTTTTTT.

CDR3 region: CASTFRTLSSYNEQFF. CDR3 nucleotide sequence: TGTGCCAGCACCTTTCGGACTCTGAGCTCCTACAATGAGCAGTTCTTC. V and J are TRBV7-9 and TRBJ2-1; perhaps TRBD2 as D (5 bases). Per the germline V gene, CDR1 is SEHNR and CDR2 is FQNEAQ (reference sequence). CDR3 length: 16 residues. Trimming left V 7 bases short and J 0 bases short, with 16 bases between.

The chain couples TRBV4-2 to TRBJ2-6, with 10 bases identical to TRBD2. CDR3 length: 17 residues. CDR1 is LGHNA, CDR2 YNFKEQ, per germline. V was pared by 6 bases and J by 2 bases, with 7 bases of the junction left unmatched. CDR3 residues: CASSLAGVLAGANVLTF. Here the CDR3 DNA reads TGTGCCAGCAGTCTAGCGGGAGTTTTAGCTGGGGCCAACGTCCTGACTTTC.

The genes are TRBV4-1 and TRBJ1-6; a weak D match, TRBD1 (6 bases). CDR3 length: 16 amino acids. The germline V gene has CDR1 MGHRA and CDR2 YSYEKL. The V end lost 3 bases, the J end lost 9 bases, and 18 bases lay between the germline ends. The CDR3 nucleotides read TGCGCCAGCAGCCAGATCCTTGGGGGCGAAGGTTCACCCCTCCACTTT. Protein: CASSQILGGEGSPLHF.